This T cell receptor beta chain emerged from a study of T cell responses to AZD1222 COVID-19 vaccine. The study, taken as a whole, reports: Seropositive AZD1222 recipients at baseline numbered only five to seven.

V lost 5 bases and J 4 bases, leaving 11 bases between the germline ends. CDR1 and CDR2 (germline): LNHDA, SQIVND (reference sequence). The CDR3 has 13 amino acids. About this clone itself: Its specificity is not known.

Generated by immunoSEQ multiplex PCR, the TCRdb table keeps only in-frame clones and is missing some. The data hold around 120,000 clones, with about 91% observed a single time. The specimen comprised peripheral blood, sampled on day 0 of AZD1222 vaccination. The chain carries TRBV19 and TRBJ1-1; maybe TRBD1 (6 bases). The source of this sequence is an adult in good health. The CDR3 spells CASSEGGITEAFF. The CDR3 bases are TGTGCCAGTAGTGAGGGGGGTATCACTGAAGCTTTCTTT.